These 28 T cell receptor beta chains were all obtained from the same sample, sequenced in a study of cytomegalovirus exposure and HLA in healthy donors. PCR involved 60 Vbeta and 13 Jbeta primers. Sequenced by immunoSEQ multiplex PCR; TCRdb stores in-frame clones only, minus some. The table lists some 200,000 clones, 70% to 85% of them singletons. Sequences were obtained from PBMCs. Every receptor here comes from a girl aged 2 to 10 in good health and CMV-seronegative.

The rearrangement joins TRBV6-4 to TRBJ2-3; 8 positions agree with TRBD2. The CDR3 covers 15 residues. V was pared by 2 bases and J by 7 bases, with 8 bases of the junction left unmatched. Germline-derived CDR1 and CDR2 are MRHNA and SNTAGT. The CDR3 DNA sequence: TGTGCCAGCAGTGACCTTACTAGCGGTTTTAATACGCAGTATTTT. This translates into CASSDLTSGFNTQYF.

This clone has just a few counts. The chain joins TRBV6-6 to TRBJ1-1, with unresolved D. V was shortened by 4 bases and J by 5 bases, with 8 bases between the two germline ends. The germline V gene encodes CDR1 MNHNY and CDR2 SVGAGI (reference sequence). The CDR3 runs 12 residues. The CDR3: CASSFSRTEAFF. In nucleotides, the CDR3 is TGTGCCAGCAGTTTTTCCCGGACTGAAGCTTTCTTT.

J is TRBJ2-7 and V is TRBV6-1; 8 nucleotides agree with TRBD2. V lost 6 bases to trimming and J lost 6 bases; unmatched junction nucleotides: 13. Germline V gene data show CDR1 as MNHNS and CDR2 as SASEGT. This CDR3 contains 15 residues. As DNA, the CDR3 is TGTGCCAGCAGAACAAGCGGGAGTAATTTAGGCGAGCAGTACTTC. Residues: CASRTSGSNLGEQYF.

The chain employs TRBV15 and TRBJ1-5; 7 nucleotides align to TRBD1. Germline V gene lookup returns CDR1 LNHNV and CDR2 YYDKDF (reference sequence). The CDR3 length is 16 residues. V shed 0 bases, J shed 3 bases, and the junction held 5 bases outside the gene matches. The CDR3 coding sequence is TGTGCCACCAGCAGAGATGTGGGGACAGACAATCAGCCCCAGCATTTT. Amino acid sequence: CATSRDVGTDNQPQHF.

Concerning this clone itself: This sample also contains other DNA sequences that code for the same CDR3. The chain's CDR3 is CASSLTGNEQFF. In DNA, the CDR3 is TGTGCCAGCAGCCTTACAGGCAATGAGCAGTTCTTC. The chain recombines TRBV7-9 with TRBJ2-1, with D maybe TRBD1 (5 bases). Trimming removed 5 bases at V and 6 bases at J, with 8 bases between. Germline CDR1 SEHNR, CDR2 FQNEAQ (reference sequence). CDR3 length: 12 residues.

The genes are TRBV27 and TRBJ2-1; TRBD2 might be the D (5 bases). The V and J ends lost 3 bases and 8 bases respectively, with 11 bases between them. The CDR3 totals 13 residues. CDR1 is MNHEY, CDR2 SMNVEV, per germline (reference sequence). The CDR3: CASSFRGMDEQFF. In DNA, the CDR3 is TGTGCCAGCAGTTTTAGAGGGATGGATGAGCAGTTCTTC.

The J gene is TRBJ2-3, the V gene TRBV4-1, with 11 bases lining up with TRBD2. This CDR3 region has 16 residues. CDR1 and CDR2 from the germline V gene are MGHRA and YSYEKL. V gave up 4 bases and J gave up 4 bases; unmatched junction bases: 7. The CDR3 region has the DNA TGCGCCAGCAGCCGAATAGCGGGAGGGCCGCCAGATACGCAGTATTTT. It is translated as CASSRIAGGPPDTQYF.

This clone was observed a few times. This chain uses TRBV19 with TRBJ1-2, with D tentatively TRBD1 (5 bases). The CDR3 runs to 14 residues. V dropped 5 bases and J dropped 2 bases, with 12 bases sitting between them. Germline-derived CDR1 and CDR2 are LNHDA and SQIVND (reference sequence). The CDR3 DNA follows: TGTGCCAGTAGTCAGGACAAAGCGAACTATGGCTACACCTTC. This translates into CASSQDKANYGYTF.

The rearrangement uses TRBV10-2 and TRBJ2-7; D is perhaps TRBD1 (6 bases). CDR3 length: 14 amino acids. Germline V gene data show CDR1 as WSHSY and CDR2 as SAAADI. Deletions cut 3 bases from V and 2 bases from J, with 11 bases between. CDR3 bases: TGCGCCAGCAGTGATGGGGCAGGGGCCTACGAGCAGTACTTC. Translation: CASSDGAGAYEQYF.

The rearrangement joins TRBV9 to TRBJ2-3, with 7 bases that match TRBD1. The CDR3 is 13 residues long. V lost 8 bases and J lost 2; bases outside the gene matches: 5. CDR1 is SGDLS and CDR2 is YYNGEE in the germline V gene. The CDR3 nucleotides are TGTGCCAGTGGGGACAGATACACAGATACGCAGTATTTT. Translating it yields CASGDRYTDTQYF.

Only a few counts were recorded for this clone. J is TRBJ2-1 and V is TRBV30, with 12 nucleotides matching TRBD1. V lost 1 base and J lost 3; bases outside the gene matches: 19. The CDR3 has 21 amino acids. The germline V gene has CDR1 GTSNPN and CDR2 SVGIG (reference sequence). The CDR3 reads CAWSARLRDRGPDSLYNEQFF. In nucleotides, the CDR3 is TGTGCCTGGAGTGCTCGACTACGGGACAGGGGGCCCGATTCGCTCTACAATGAGCAGTTCTTC.

The rearrangement links TRBV5-5 to TRBJ2-2; D is undetermined. The germline CDR1 and CDR2 sequences are SGHKS and YYEKEE (reference sequence). This CDR3 region has 13 residues. The V gene lost 4 bases and the J gene lost 5 bases, with 9 bases spanning the gap. CDR3 region: CASSAILTGELFF. As DNA, the CDR3 is TGTGCCAGCAGCGCCATACTGACCGGGGAGCTGTTTTTT.

The chain combines TRBV29-1 with TRBJ1-1; unclear D gene. V dropped 4 bases and J dropped 0 bases, with 9 bases sitting between them. Germline loops: CDR1 SQVTM, CDR2 ANQGSEA. This CDR3 is built from 13 residues. In DNA, the CDR3 is TGCAGCGTTGCTTCAAACATGAACACTGAAGCTTTCTTT. Translated, it gives CSVASNMNTEAFF.

This chain joins TRBV25-1 and TRBJ2-7, with a tentative D call TRBD2 (5 bases). This CDR3 region has 15 residues. The V end lost 6 bases, the J end lost 0 bases, and 15 bases lay between the germline ends. Germline V CDR1 and CDR2: MGHDK, SYGVNS. The CDR3 here is CASRESGWSSYEQYF. The CDR3, as DNA: TGTGCCAGCAGGGAGTCGGGATGGAGCTCCTACGAGCAGTACTTC.

The V and J genes are TRBV27 and TRBJ2-7, with TRBD1 matching over 11 bases. V trimming: 6 bases; J trimming: 5 bases; junction bases outside the gene matches: 18. CDR1 is MNHEY and CDR2 is SMNVEV in the germline V gene (reference sequence). The CDR3 extends over 18 amino acids. The CDR3 loop is CASSPMGVSGTGGHEQYF. The DNA for the CDR3 is TGTGCCAGCAGCCCGATGGGAGTTTCTGGGACAGGGGGTCACGAGCAGTACTTC.

The J gene is TRBJ2-7, the V gene TRBV2; 7 bases match TRBD1. The CDR3 consists of 15 residues. Germline CDR1 and CDR2: SNHLY and FYNNEI. Germline trimming cut 3 bases from V and 2 bases from J; bases unmatched to any gene: 7. The CDR3 sequence: CASSETDRVPYEQYF. DNA of the CDR3: TGTGCCAGCAGTGAGACCGACAGGGTCCCCTACGAGCAGTACTTC.

This CDR3 reads CASSLAGVISSGNTIYF. CDR3 DNA: TGTGCCAGCAGCTTGGCCGGGGTTATTAGCTCTGGAAACACCATATATTTT. The J gene is TRBJ1-3, the V gene TRBV5-6, with D unresolved. There are 17 residues in the CDR3. V was trimmed by 0 bases and J by 0 bases, leaving 13 bases between them. The V gene's germline CDR1 is SGHDT and CDR2 YYEEEE.

The table lists this clone with a count of one. The DNA of the CDR3 is TGTGCCAGCAGCTCGACTAGCGGGAGTGGGAGTGAGCAGTTCTTC. Translating it yields CASSSTSGSGSEQFF. The chain is built from TRBV7-9 and TRBJ2-1; 12 nucleotides match TRBD2. V lost 4 bases and J lost 9; bases outside the gene matches: 7. CDR1 is SEHNR, CDR2 FQNEAQ, per germline (reference sequence). The CDR3 loop spans 15 amino acids.

The chain is built from TRBV6-1 and TRBJ2-1, with 8 bases aligning to TRBD2. Trimming cost V 5 bases and J 10 bases; bases outside gene matches: 7. CDR3 length: 13 residues. Germline V gene lookup returns CDR1 MNHNS and CDR2 SASEGT. CDR3 DNA: TGTGCCAGCAGTCAAATACTAGCGGAAGAGCAGTTCTTC. Translated: CASSQILAEEQFF.

The rearrangement joins TRBV5-1 to TRBJ2-5; D is possibly TRBD2 (5 bases). The V end was cut by 2 bases, the J end by 3 bases, with 8 bases between. CDR1 and CDR2 (germline): SGHRS, YFSETQ. The CDR3 extends over 13 amino acids. The CDR3 loop reads CASSLQRKETQYF. The CDR3 coding sequence is TGCGCCAGCAGCTTACAGCGGAAAGAGACCCAGTACTTC.

The chain combines TRBV5-6 with TRBJ2-3; tentatively, D is TRBD1 (5 bases). Germline V gene lookup returns CDR1 SGHDT and CDR2 YYEEEE. The V end lost 0 bases, the J end lost 0 bases, and 11 bases lay between the germline ends. The CDR3 runs to 16 residues. CDR3 coding DNA: TGTGCCAGCAGCTTGGAACCAGGGCCTAGCACAGATACGCAGTATTTT. Amino acid sequence: CASSLEPGPSTDTQYF.

The sample holds one count of this clone. The V and J genes are TRBV6-5 and TRBJ2-5, with 8 bases that match TRBD1. The germline gives CDR1 MNHEY, CDR2 SVGAGI. The CDR3 length is 16 residues. With V trimmed by 2 bases and J by 7 bases, 12 bases remained unmatched. This CDR3 is CASSYQYQGAGGTQYF. For the CDR3, the DNA is TGTGCCAGCAGTTACCAATATCAGGGGGCGGGTGGGACCCAGTACTTC.

This chain links TRBV2 with TRBJ2-3; 7 bases are shared with TRBD2. This CDR3 region has 15 residues. V was clipped by 4 bases and J by 7 bases; unmatched bases: 11. Germline V gives CDR1 SNHLY, CDR2 FYNNEI. The DNA for the CDR3 is TGTGCCAGCAGTGCCCCGGGACTAAGAAGAAATACGCAGTATTTT. Its translation is CASSAPGLRRNTQYF.

This clone was detected a few times. The chain recombines TRBV19 with TRBJ2-7, with 9 bases matching TRBD1. With V trimmed by 5 bases and J by 3 bases, 8 bases remained unmatched. Looked up from germline, CDR1 is LNHDA and CDR2 is SQIVND (reference sequence). CDR3 length: 15 amino acids. CDR3 protein: CASSLGTGTVYEQYF. The CDR3 DNA reads TGTGCCAGTAGTCTAGGGACAGGGACAGTCTACGAGCAGTACTTC.

This sequence joins TRBV10-3 and TRBJ2-7, with D perhaps TRBD2 (6 bases). Between the trimmed V and J ends, which lost 4 bases and 0 bases, there was a span of 13 bases. Germline CDR1 is ENHRY and CDR2 is SYGVKD. CDR3 length equals 15 residues. The chain's CDR3 is CAISGGVTSSYEQYF. CDR3 DNA: TGTGCCATCAGTGGGGGGGTTACTAGCTCCTACGAGCAGTACTTC.

This clone was observed a single time. This chain joins TRBV5-1 and TRBJ1-1; 9 bases align to TRBD1. V lost 3 bases and J lost 4; bases outside the gene matches: 7. The CDR3 runs to 15 residues. Germline V gives CDR1 SGHRS, CDR2 YFSETQ. CDR3 DNA sequence: TGCGCCAGCAGCTCACTACAGGGGGCGGGCACTGAAGCTTTCTTT. Its translation is CASSSLQGAGTEAFF. Together with reference TRBV5-1 and TRBJ1-1, the CDR3 gives the full variable domain: KAGVTQTPRYLIKTRGQQVTLSCSPISGHRSVSWYQQTPGQGLQFLFEYFSETQRNKGNFPGRFSGRQFSNSRSEMNVSTLELGDSALYLCASSSLQGAGTEAFFGQGTRLTVV.

This chain uses TRBV4-1 with TRBJ2-1, with 8 bases identical to TRBD2. Germline V gives CDR1 MGHRA, CDR2 YSYEKL. The trim removed 5 bases at V and 8 bases at J, leaving 11 bases unmatched. The CDR3 has 15 amino acids. Here the CDR3 reads CASSGPGTRVDEQFF. The CDR3 region has the DNA TGCGCCAGCAGCGGTCCCGGGACTAGGGTAGATGAGCAGTTCTTC.

CDR3 in amino acids: CSVGSSGGPWNEQFF. The DNA for the CDR3 is TGCAGCGTCGGATCTAGCGGGGGGCCGTGGAATGAGCAGTTCTTC. V is TRBV29-1 and J is TRBJ2-1, with 11 bases that match TRBD2. There are 15 residues in the CDR3. Germline-derived CDR1 and CDR2 are SQVTM and ANQGSEA. V shed 6 bases, J shed 7 bases, and the junction held 11 bases outside the gene matches.